A selection of T cell receptor beta chains follows, all from one sample in a study of control samples from healthy donors and cancer patients. Profiling relied on immunoSEQ multiplex PCR, and the TCRdb table lists in-frame clones only, not all of them. The sample carries roughly 150,000 clones, approximately 88% recorded once. The specimen sequenced was blood. Source of these receptors: a man aged 25 to 40 in good health. The CDR3 runs from the conserved cysteine through the conserved F or W. Each record gives: CDR3 length, V gene, clone size, J gene, D gene, CDR3 DNA, CDR3 protein. D genes are given only for firm matches. Rows may omit the clone size; those that give it use once, few, many or a size class.

len: 16
v_gene: TRBV20-1
abundance: NA
j_gene: TRBJ2-5
d_gene: TRBD1
CDR3nt: TGCAGTGCTGGTGGACAGGGGCCGAGCGTCGAAGAGACCCAGTACTTC
CDR3aa: CSAGGQGPSVEETQYF

len: 15
v_gene: TRBV7-2
abundance: NA
j_gene: TRBJ2-5
d_gene: TRBD2
CDR3nt: TGTGCCAGCAGCTTACTAGCGGGAGCGGTAGAGACCCAGTACTTC
CDR3aa: CASSLLAGAVETQYF

len: 15
v_gene: TRBV7-9
abundance: once
j_gene: TRBJ2-2
d_gene: TRBD2
CDR3nt: TGTGCCAGCAGCCCTAGCGGGAGCCGTAACGGGGAGCTGTTTTTT
CDR3aa: CASSPSGSRNGELFF

len: 13
v_gene: TRBV21-1
abundance: NA
j_gene: TRBJ2-7
d_gene: NA
CDR3nt: TGTGCCAGCAAGGGCGCGGGCTCCTACGAGCAGTACTTC
CDR3aa: CASKGAGSYEQYF

len: 16
v_gene: TRBV6-2/TRBV6-3
abundance: once
j_gene: TRBJ2-1
d_gene: TRBD2
CDR3nt: TGTGCCAGCAGTTACTCGAAGGTCGGGAGGGGAAATGAGCAGTTCTTC
CDR3aa: CASSYSKVGRGNEQFF

len: 16
v_gene: TRBV4-3
abundance: NA
j_gene: TRBJ2-3
d_gene: TRBD2
CDR3nt: TGCGCCAGCAGCCAAGATTGGCGGGGGGGCACGGATACGCAGTATTTT
CDR3aa: CASSQDWRGGTDTQYF

len: 16
v_gene: TRBV4-2
abundance: once
j_gene: TRBJ1-4
d_gene: NA
CDR3nt: TGTGCCAGCAGCCAGATCGGAGGCAGAGCTAATGAAAAACTGTTTTTT
CDR3aa: CASSQIGGRANEKLFF

len: 15
v_gene: TRBV19
abundance: NA
j_gene: TRBJ1-2
d_gene: TRBD1
CDR3nt: TGTGCCAGTAACCGGCAGGGGGACGCTAACTATGGCTACACCTTC
CDR3aa: CASNRQGDANYGYTF

len: 11
v_gene: TRBV29-1
abundance: NA
j_gene: TRBJ1-2
d_gene: NA
CDR3nt: TGCAGCGTTGATTTGGCGTATGGCTACACCTTC
CDR3aa: CSVDLAYGYTF

len: 16
v_gene: TRBV19
abundance: NA
j_gene: TRBJ1-5
d_gene: NA
CDR3nt: TGTGCCACCCAGGGAGACAGGCAACTTAGCAATCAGCCCCAGCATTTT
CDR3aa: CATQGDRQLSNQPQHF

len: 16
v_gene: TRBV18
abundance: few
j_gene: TRBJ1-1
d_gene: TRBD1
CDR3nt: TGTGCCAGCTCACCACAGCCGGGACAGGGGAACACTGAAGCTTTCTTT
CDR3aa: CASSPQPGQGNTEAFF

len: 16
v_gene: TRBV19
abundance: NA
j_gene: TRBJ1-1
d_gene: NA
CDR3nt: TGTGCCAGTAGGATAGACGCTATGGGTCTCAACACTGAAGCTTTCTTT
CDR3aa: CASRIDAMGLNTEAFF

len: 12
v_gene: TRBV19
abundance: NA
j_gene: TRBJ1-2
d_gene: NA
CDR3nt: TGTGCCAGTAGTCTACCGCCTTATGGCTACACCTTC
CDR3aa: CASSLPPYGYTF

len: 15
v_gene: TRBV19
abundance: few
j_gene: TRBJ2-6
d_gene: NA
CDR3nt: TGTGCCAGTAGTTCAACTATGTCTGGGGCCAACGTCCTGACTTTC
CDR3aa: CASSSTMSGANVLTF

len: 18
v_gene: TRBV3-1/TRBV3-2
abundance: NA
j_gene: TRBJ2-5
d_gene: TRBD2
CDR3nt: TGTGCCAGCAGCCAAGCCCTTCATGGCGGGGGGGCCACAGAGACCCAGTACTTC
CDR3aa: CASSQALHGGGATETQYF

len: 16
v_gene: TRBV5-4
abundance: NA
j_gene: TRBJ2-7
d_gene: TRBD2
CDR3nt: TGTGCCAGCAGCTCTGGGGCTAGCGGGAGCTCCTACGAGCAGTACTTC
CDR3aa: CASSSGASGSSYEQYF

len: 13
v_gene: TRBV27
abundance: NA
j_gene: TRBJ2-1
d_gene: NA
CDR3nt: TGTGCCACCGGCTACAGCTCCTACAATGAGCAGTTCTTC
CDR3aa: CATGYSSYNEQFF

len: 13
v_gene: TRBV6-5
abundance: NA
j_gene: TRBJ1-2
d_gene: TRBD1
CDR3nt: TGTGCCAGCAACCTGGGACAGGGACATGGCTACACCTTC
CDR3aa: CASNLGQGHGYTF

len: 12
v_gene: TRBV27
abundance: NA
j_gene: TRBJ2-7
d_gene: TRBD2
CDR3nt: TGTGCCAGCGGACTAGCCCAATACGAGCAGTACTTC
CDR3aa: CASGLAQYEQYF

len: 15
v_gene: TRBV6-6
abundance: NA
j_gene: TRBJ2-1
d_gene: NA
CDR3nt: TGTGCCAGCAGTCAGGGGGGACTCGGGTACAATGAGCAGTTCTTC
CDR3aa: CASSQGGLGYNEQFF

len: 17
v_gene: TRBV6-6
abundance: NA
j_gene: TRBJ1-5
d_gene: NA
CDR3nt: TGTGCCAGCAGTCTGACTTCAGGTTGGGATAGCAATCAGCCCCAGCATTTT
CDR3aa: CASSLTSGWDSNQPQHF

len: 19
v_gene: TRBV7-6
abundance: NA
j_gene: TRBJ2-7
d_gene: TRBD2
CDR3nt: TGTGCCAGCAGCTTGGGTGGACTAGCGGGAGGGTTTGTTAACTACGAGCAGTACTTC
CDR3aa: CASSLGGLAGGFVNYEQYF

len: 16
v_gene: TRBV14
abundance: NA
j_gene: TRBJ1-3
d_gene: NA
CDR3nt: TGTGCCAGCAGCCAAGATGTCGGGGGATCTGGAAACACCATATATTTT
CDR3aa: CASSQDVGGSGNTIYF

len: 12
v_gene: TRBV6-5
abundance: NA
j_gene: TRBJ1-4
d_gene: NA
CDR3nt: TGTGCCAGCAGGAAGCGCGCTGAAAAACTGTTTTTT
CDR3aa: CASRKRAEKLFF

len: 19
v_gene: TRBV5-3
abundance: NA
j_gene: TRBJ1-5
d_gene: NA
CDR3nt: TGTGCCAGAAGCAGAACCGGGACGGGGAAATTTAAGGGTCATCAGCCCCAGCATTTT
CDR3aa: CARSRTGTGKFKGHQPQHF

len: 14
v_gene: TRBV5-1
abundance: once
j_gene: TRBJ2-1
d_gene: TRBD2
CDR3nt: TGCGCCAGCAGCAGCGGGAGAGCTTCCAATGAGCAGTTCTTC
CDR3aa: CASSSGRASNEQFF

len: 15
v_gene: TRBV4-3
abundance: NA
j_gene: TRBJ1-5
d_gene: NA
CDR3nt: TGCGCCAGCAGCCAAGATCGGCAGGGGAATCAGCCCCAGCATTTT
CDR3aa: CASSQDRQGNQPQHF

len: 16
v_gene: TRBV5-1
abundance: NA
j_gene: TRBJ2-2
d_gene: TRBD1
CDR3nt: TGCGCCAGCAGCCCGTGGGGGACAGCCCGGGCCGGGGAGCTGTTTTTT
CDR3aa: CASSPWGTARAGELFF

len: 14
v_gene: TRBV10-3
abundance: NA
j_gene: TRBJ1-4
d_gene: TRBD1
CDR3nt: TGTGCCATCAGCCCCGGGACAGGGGACGAAAAACTGTTTTTT
CDR3aa: CAISPGTGDEKLFF

len: 12
v_gene: TRBV18
abundance: NA
j_gene: TRBJ2-7
d_gene: NA
CDR3nt: TGTGCCAGCTCGTACAGGGAAGGCGAGCAGTACTTC
CDR3aa: CASSYREGEQYF

len: 12
v_gene: TRBV3-1/TRBV3-2
abundance: NA
j_gene: TRBJ2-7
d_gene: NA
CDR3nt: TGTGCCAGCAGCCAGGGCGACTGGGGTTGGTACTTC
CDR3aa: CASSQGDWGWYF

len: 14
v_gene: TRBV27
abundance: NA
j_gene: TRBJ2-7
d_gene: NA
CDR3nt: TGTGCCAGCAGTCCTAATGACAGGCCACACGAGCAGTACTTC
CDR3aa: CASSPNDRPHEQYF

len: 12
v_gene: TRBV7-9
abundance: NA
j_gene: TRBJ2-2
d_gene: NA
CDR3nt: TGTGCCAGCAGCTTCCCGGACGGGGAGCTGTTTTTT
CDR3aa: CASSFPDGELFF

len: 14
v_gene: TRBV4-3
abundance: NA
j_gene: TRBJ2-7
d_gene: TRBD2
CDR3nt: TGCGCCAGCAGCCAAGGACTAGCGGGGCCCGAGCAGTACTTC
CDR3aa: CASSQGLAGPEQYF

len: 14
v_gene: TRBV25-1
abundance: NA
j_gene: TRBJ1-2
d_gene: TRBD1
CDR3nt: TGTGCCAGCGGTGGGACAGGGTGGGGCTATGGCTACACCTTC
CDR3aa: CASGGTGWGYGYTF

len: 14
v_gene: TRBV3-1/TRBV3-2
abundance: NA
j_gene: TRBJ1-1
d_gene: NA
CDR3nt: TGTGCCAGCAGCCACCAGGGGCGGGGGACTGAAGCTTTCTTT
CDR3aa: CASSHQGRGTEAFF

len: 13
v_gene: TRBV4-3
abundance: NA
j_gene: TRBJ1-6
d_gene: NA
CDR3nt: TGCGCCAGCAGCAGGGCTATGGGCTCACCCCTCCACTTT
CDR3aa: CASSRAMGSPLHF

len: 15
v_gene: TRBV9
abundance: NA
j_gene: TRBJ2-3
d_gene: TRBD2
CDR3nt: TGTGCCAGCAGCGTAGGTCTAGCGGGAGCAGATACGCAGTATTTT
CDR3aa: CASSVGLAGADTQYF

len: 15
v_gene: TRBV6-1
abundance: NA
j_gene: TRBJ2-7
d_gene: NA
CDR3nt: TGTGCCAGCAGTGAAGCGCAGCGGATACTTTACAAGCAGTACTTC
CDR3aa: CASSEAQRILYKQYF

len: 15
v_gene: TRBV29-1
abundance: NA
j_gene: TRBJ2-5
d_gene: TRBD2
CDR3nt: TGCAGCGTTGAAGAGCGGGAGGGCCCCCAAGAGACCCAGTACTTC
CDR3aa: CSVEEREGPQETQYF

len: 14
v_gene: TRBV25-1
abundance: NA
j_gene: TRBJ2-1
d_gene: NA
CDR3nt: TGTGCCAGCAGTGATAGGGCCCCGGGCAATGAGCAGTTCTTC
CDR3aa: CASSDRAPGNEQFF

len: 16
v_gene: TRBV19
abundance: few
j_gene: TRBJ2-3
d_gene: TRBD1
CDR3nt: TGTGCCAGTAGTCCCCGGGACAGTGCTAGCACAGATACGCAGTATTTT
CDR3aa: CASSPRDSASTDTQYF

len: 21
v_gene: TRBV7-3
abundance: NA
j_gene: TRBJ2-1
d_gene: TRBD2
CDR3nt: TGTGCCAGCAGCTTAACGCCCTTGGGGTCGCTGAGCGGGGGGCTTTCCAATGAGCAGTTCTTC
CDR3aa: CASSLTPLGSLSGGLSNEQFF

len: 16
v_gene: TRBV21-1
abundance: NA
j_gene: TRBJ1-2
d_gene: NA
CDR3nt: TGTGCCAGCAGCAAAGCGACAGGCCAGACTAACTATGGCTACACCTTC
CDR3aa: CASSKATGQTNYGYTF

len: 17
v_gene: TRBV19
abundance: NA
j_gene: TRBJ1-4
d_gene: NA
CDR3nt: TGTGCCAGTAGTCGAATACTAAGGACAGTAGTCAATGAAAAACTGTTTTTT
CDR3aa: CASSRILRTVVNEKLFF

len: 14
v_gene: TRBV24-1
abundance: NA
j_gene: TRBJ2-3
d_gene: NA
CDR3nt: TGTGCCACCAGTGATCGTTCGGTGACAGATACGCAGTATTTT
CDR3aa: CATSDRSVTDTQYF

len: 14
v_gene: TRBV7-3
abundance: NA
j_gene: TRBJ2-1
d_gene: NA
CDR3nt: TGTGCCAGCAGCTTAACCTCCGGGGACAATGAGCAGTTCTTC
CDR3aa: CASSLTSGDNEQFF

len: 13
v_gene: TRBV7-3
abundance: NA
j_gene: TRBJ2-1
d_gene: NA
CDR3nt: TGTGCCAGCGGGAGAGCGTTCGGTAATGAGCAGTTCTTC
CDR3aa: CASGRAFGNEQFF

len: 15
v_gene: TRBV5-8
abundance: once
j_gene: TRBJ2-7
d_gene: NA
CDR3nt: TGTGCCAGCAGCCTAGCCGGGACAAACTTCTACGAGCAGTACTTC
CDR3aa: CASSLAGTNFYEQYF

len: 13
v_gene: TRBV6-1
abundance: NA
j_gene: TRBJ1-2
d_gene: NA
CDR3nt: TGTGCCAGCAGTGAGTCGATTCGAAATGGCTACACCTTC
CDR3aa: CASSESIRNGYTF